These T cell receptor beta chains were read from a single sample in a study of T cells after somatic rescue of genetic block. Method: immunoSEQ multiplex PCR; TCRdb's copy keeps in-frame clones and lacks some. The table lists 7,500 to 9,000 clones, roughly 80% of them singletons, with around 25% in the top ten. Material: peripheral blood mononuclear cells (PBMCs). The origin of the receptors is a boy younger than 18. CDR3s include the opening cysteine and the closing phenylalanine or tryptophan. A D gene is named only where the DNA matches it firmly. Rows may omit the clone size; those that give it use once, few, many or a size class.

V	D	size	J	DNA	CDR3
TRBV4-3	.	.	TRBJ2-5	TGCGCCAGCAGCCAAGATATACTCATCATCCCAGAGACCCAGTACTTC	CASSQDILIIPETQYF
TRBV29-1	TRBD2	.	TRBJ2-7	TGCAGCGTCCGGACTAGCGGGGCCTACTACGAGCAGTACTTC	CSVRTSGAYYEQYF
TRBV7-3	TRBD2	once	TRBJ2-1	TGTGCCAGCAGCCTAACAAGCGGGAGGGAAAGGTATGAGCAGTTCTTC	CASSLTSGRERYEQFF
TRBV11-2	TRBD1	.	TRBJ2-7	TGTGCCAGCAGCTTAGGGTGGGGACAGGTTGGGTACGAGCAGTACTTC	CASSLGWGQVGYEQYF
TRBV4-3	.	few	TRBJ2-3	TGCGCCAGCAGCCAAGATTACGGAGATACGCAGTATTTT	CASSQDYGDTQYF
TRBV7-6	.	.	TRBJ2-3	TGTGCCAGCAGCTTATTGGGGGGGCCCACAGATACGCAGTATTTT	CASSLLGGPTDTQYF
TRBV5-8	.	.	TRBJ1-5	TGTGCCAGCAGCAAGGTGATTGGCAATCAGCCCCAGCATTTT	CASSKVIGNQPQHF
TRBV20-1	.	once	TRBJ2-7	TGCAGCCAGAACGACAACTACGAGCAGTACTTC	CSQNDNYEQYF
TRBV15	.	once	TRBJ2-1	TGTGCCACCAGCGGCGCAAGGACTTATGAGCAGTTCTTC	CATSGARTYEQFF
TRBV7-9	.	few	TRBJ2-1	TGTGCCAGCAGCTTAGGCTTACACGACGAGCAGTTCTTC	CASSLGLHDEQFF
TRBV11-1	.	.	TRBJ2-7	TGTGCCAGCAGCTTGCGTATGGCAGGGACGTGGGAGCAGTACTTC	CASSLRMAGTWEQYF
TRBV29-1	.	.	TRBJ1-1	TGCAGCGTTGTAGGGGCCCGGGAAGGCAGGAACACTGAAGCTTTCTTT	CSVVGAREGRNTEAFF
TRBV5-4	.	.	TRBJ2-7	TGTGCCAGCAGCTTGGGTGGCTACGAGCAGTACTTC	CASSLGGYEQYF
TRBV9	TRBD2	.	TRBJ2-1	TGTGCCAGCAGCGGGCCACTCGGGGGGGCTAGCGACCATGAGCAGTTCTTC	CASSGPLGGASDHEQFF
TRBV6-1	.	few	TRBJ1-2	TGTGCCAGCAGTGAAGCTACCGGCCCTAACTATGGCTACACCTTC	CASSEATGPNYGYTF
TRBV7-6	.	.	TRBJ2-5	TGTGCCAGCAGCTTAGTGGGGGCGGGTCACAGGGAAGAGACCCAGTACTTC	CASSLVGAGHREETQYF
TRBV4-3	.	.	TRBJ2-5	TGCGCCAGCAGCCTGGGGACTTGGGGCCTACAAGAGACCCAGTACTTC	CASSLGTWGLQETQYF
TRBV9	.	few	TRBJ2-2	TGTGCCAGCAGCGGGTACGGGGAGCTGTTTTTT	CASSGYGELFF
TRBV6-1	.	.	TRBJ1-2	TGTGCCAGCAGTGAAGACATCAACCTGGACTATGGCTACACCTTC	CASSEDINLDYGYTF
TRBV15	.	.	TRBJ1-5	TGTGCCACCAGCAGAGGACAGCTCAATCAGCCCCAGCATTTT	CATSRGQLNQPQHF
TRBV7-3	.	.	TRBJ1-5	TGTGCCAGCACCCCTCCCCGGAGAGGGAGGTGTAGCAATCAGCCCCAGCATTTT	CASTPPRRGRCSNQPQHF
TRBV27	.	.	TRBJ2-3	TGTGCCAGCAGTTTATCTTATGTAGGTGCAGATACGCAGTATTTT	CASSLSYVGADTQYF
TRBV6-6	.	.	TRBJ2-7	TGTGCCAGCAGTTACATACTACAGGGTGGCGAGCAGTACTTC	CASSYILQGGEQYF
TRBV5-1	TRBD2	.	TRBJ2-7	TGCGCCAGCAGCTTGCGGACTAGGATCTACGAGCAGTACTTC	CASSLRTRIYEQYF
TRBV7-2	TRBD1	.	TRBJ1-2	TGTGCCAGCAGCCCGGACAGGGGAAGAGTCTATGGCTACACCTTC	CASSPDRGRVYGYTF
TRBV4-2	.	.	TRBJ1-5	TGTGCCAGCGGATCCCCAGCTAGAGGGCAGCCCCAGCATTTT	CASGSPARGQPQHF
TRBV4-2	.	.	TRBJ1-4	TGTGCCAGCAGCCAACCCGGGGGCCCTGCAACTAATGAAAAACTGTTTTTT	CASSQPGGPATNEKLFF
TRBV15	TRBD2	.	TRBJ2-1	TGTGCCACCAGCAGAGATGGGAGGGCCCGTTACAATGAGCAGTTCTTC	CATSRDGRARYNEQFF
TRBV18	TRBD1	.	TRBJ2-7	TGTGCCAGCTCAGAGACAGGGGGAAACGAGCAGTACTTC	CASSETGGNEQYF
TRBV4-1	.	.	TRBJ2-1	TGCGCCAGCAGCTCAGGACTTCCTAATGAGCAGTTCTTC	CASSSGLPNEQFF
TRBV10-3	.	.	TRBJ1-5	TGTGCCATCAGTGGGGGGATTAGCAATCAGCCCCAGCATTTT	CAISGGISNQPQHF
TRBV7-9	.	.	TRBJ1-6	TGTGCCAGCAGCGCCCCCGGCAATTCACCCCTCCACTTT	CASSAPGNSPLHF
TRBV7-2	.	.	TRBJ1-3	TGTGCCAGCAGCCCCCCGGGTCGGGCAATCGGAAACACCATATATTTT	CASSPPGRAIGNTIYF
TRBV15	TRBD1	.	TRBJ1-1	TGTGCCACCAGCAAATGGACAGGGATGGGAAACACTGAAGCTTTCTTT	CATSKWTGMGNTEAFF
TRBV7-8	.	.	TRBJ2-5	TGTGCCAGCAGCTTAGTTACCTCCTCCCAGTACTTC	CASSLVTSSQYF
TRBV18	TRBD1	.	TRBJ2-7	TGTGCCAGCTCACCGGTGAGGTCCGGGACAGGGGGCGGCGAGCAGTACTTC	CASSPVRSGTGGGEQYF
TRBV28	TRBD2	.	TRBJ2-5	TGTGCCAGCAGTTTATGGCTAGCGGGGGCCCAAGAGACCCAGTACTTC	CASSLWLAGAQETQYF
TRBV11-3	TRBD1	.	TRBJ2-1	TGTGCCAGCAGCTTAGCAGGGGGACAGAACTACAATGAGCAGTTCTTC	CASSLAGGQNYNEQFF
TRBV5-5	TRBD2	.	TRBJ2-1	TGTGCCAGCAGCTTGACGGCGGGAGGGCTCTATGAGCAGTTCTTC	CASSLTAGGLYEQFF
TRBV5-1	.	.	TRBJ2-2	TGCGCCAGCGTCGAACCGAGCGGGGGACAGGGCGGGGAGCTGTTTTTT	CASVEPSGGQGGELFF
TRBV7-9	.	few	TRBJ2-4	TGTGCCAGCACCGTCCCCTTGGATGGGGAAAACATTCAGTACTTC	CASTVPLDGENIQYF
TRBV19	TRBD1	.	TRBJ2-7	TGTGCCAGTAGTTCCGCCGGGACAGGCCGTTACGAGCAGTACTTC	CASSSAGTGRYEQYF
TRBV6-5	.	.	TRBJ1-1	TGTGCCAGCAGTTACTCAAGCACTGAAGCTTTCTTT	CASSYSSTEAFF
TRBV7-2	.	.	TRBJ2-5	TGTGCCAGCAACGATCCATGGGAGACCCAGTACTTC	CASNDPWETQYF
TRBV7-9	TRBD2	.	TRBJ2-1	TGTGCCAGCAGCCCTCCCCGGGCTAGCGGGAGGACCTCCTACAATGAGCAGTTCTTC	CASSPPRASGRTSYNEQFF
TRBV15	TRBD2	.	TRBJ2-1	TGTGCCACCAGCAGCCTAGCGGGGCCCTACAATGAGCAGTTCTTC	CATSSLAGPYNEQFF
TRBV21-1	.	.	TRBJ1-2	TGTGCCAGCAGTGGAGAGTGCGGGGGCTCGGATGGCTACACCTTC	CASSGECGGSDGYTF
TRBV11-2	TRBD2	.	TRBJ2-3	TGTGCCAGCAGCTTACGAGCGGGGGGCGGGGATACGCAGTATTTT	CASSLRAGGGDTQYF
TRBV5-5	.	.	TRBJ1-4	TGTGCCAGCAGCTTTTCGTCTACGACAGTTGGAAAACTGTTTTTT	CASSFSSTTVGKLFF